Each of the 20 T cell receptor beta chains below was sequenced from the same sample in a study of CD4 and CD8 cells across lung adenocarcinoma regions. TCRdb itself ran the PCR reads through MiXCR, one entry per CDR3 protein. Of 25,000 or so distinct CDR3 sequences listed, under 65% were seen once; the top ten hold 20% to 25%. Sequencing was carried out using CD4+ T cells from the center of a lung tumor. All receptors come from a male donor with lung adenocarcinoma. The CD4 and CD8 labels of this study may be unreliable.

This chain uses TRBV29-1 with TRBJ1-2, with D uncertain. This CDR3 comprises 12 residues. Trimming removed 7 bases at V and 7 bases at J, with 16 bases between. The germline CDR1 and CDR2 sequences are SQVTM and ANQGSEA. The CDR3 sequence: CSGVGSAFGYTF. The CDR3 nucleotides are TGCAGCGGCGTTGGCAGCGCATTTGGCTACACCTTC. Using reference TRBV29-1 and TRBJ1-2 for the parts outside the CDR3, the full variable domain is SAVISQKPSRDICQRGTSLTIQCQVDSQVTMMFWYRQQPGQSLTLIATANQGSEATYESGFVIDKFPISRPNLTFSTLTVSNMSPEDSSIYLCSGVGSAFGYTFGSGTRLTVV.

This clonotype was observed a handful of times. The J gene is TRBJ2-1, the V gene TRBV27; D is possibly TRBD1 or TRBD2 (7 bases each). The DNA end favors TRBJ2-7, so the J call may be wrong. CDR3 size: 14 residues. The germline CDR1 and CDR2 sequences are MNHEY and SMNVEV (reference sequence). The CDR3 nucleotides are TGTGCCAGCAGTTTCAGGGGGAGGGCCTACGAGCAGTACTTC. Its protein product is CASSFRGRAYEQYF.

This clonotype came up many times. The chain carries TRBV11-3 and TRBJ2-1; D unclear. TRBJ2-5 matches the DNA end more closely, so the J call is doubtful. The CDR3 sequence is 11 residues long. From germline, CDR1 is SGHNT and CDR2 YENEEA. The CDR3 nucleotides are TGTGCCAGCAGCCGAGACGGGACCCAGTACTTC. This encodes CASSRDGTQYF.

This clonotype came up many times. The conserved final phenylalanine or tryptophan is absent from the CDR3, which likely points to a read error. The DNA is omitted, as the CDR3 cannot be located on it reliably, and the CDR3 follows TCRdb's listing. The chain employs TRBV15 and TRBJ2-5. CDR1 and CDR2 (germline): LNHNV, YYDKDF (reference sequence). The CDR3 has 8 amino acids, counting both end residues. CDR3: CPPAKQQL.

This clonotype is categorized as medium-sized. V gene TRBV6-1 combines with J gene TRBJ2-1, with 9 bases fitting TRBD2. The trim removed 7 bases at V and 8 bases at J, leaving 12 bases unmatched. CDR1 and CDR2 from the germline V gene are MNHNS and SASEGT. The CDR3 has 15 residues. CDR3 in amino acids: CASNRASGAYYEQFF. As DNA, the CDR3 is TGTGCCAGCAACCGGGCTAGCGGGGCTTACTATGAGCAGTTCTTC.

This clonotype is termed medium-sized. The genes are TRBV10-1 and TRBJ2-1; 9 positions match TRBD1. Per the germline V gene, CDR1 is WNHNN and CDR2 is SYGVQD (reference sequence). The CDR3 consists of 16 residues. The V gene end was trimmed by 3 bases and the J gene end by 8 bases; junction bases not matched to a gene: 11. The CDR3 reads CASSEFGQGSIDEQFF. DNA for the CDR3: TGCGCCAGCAGTGAATTCGGACAGGGGAGTATCGATGAGCAGTTCTTC.

About this clonotype: The missing conserved phenylalanine or tryptophan at the end of this CDR3 makes a read error likely. This chain connects TRBV10-2 to TRBJ2-5, with TRBD2 matching over 8 bases. The germline V gene has CDR1 WSHSY and CDR2 SAAADI. V shed 6 bases, J shed 4 bases, and the junction held 10 bases outside the gene matches. This CDR3 is 15 amino acids long. The CDR3 protein is CASSRGAGGVETQYL. CDR3 nucleotide sequence: TGCGCCAGCAGCCGAGGTGCGGGAGGAGTAGAGACCCAGTACTTA.

About this clonotype itself: One end of the junction fails to match germline, which may point to a read error. The CDR3 DNA is TGTGCCGGGGGGATCGGATGTCGATACCCAGATACCCAGTATTTT. This sequence encodes CAGGIGCRYPDTQYF. The rearrangement links TRBV27 to TRBJ2-3; the D gene is possibly TRBD2 (6 bases). Per germline, CDR1 MNHEY and CDR2 SMNVEV (reference sequence). The CDR3 runs 15 residues.

V and J are TRBV6-1 and TRBJ2-5, with 7 bases that match TRBD2. Losses at the gene ends were 2 bases for V and 0 bases for J; bases not matched to a gene: 3. This CDR3 has 15 residues. Germline V gene lookup returns CDR1 MNHNS and CDR2 SASEGT. Written as DNA, the CDR3 is TGTGCCAGCAGTGAATGGGACTACCACCAAGAGACCCAGTACTTC. Its translation is CASSEWDYHQETQYF.

Details on this clonotype: The junction does not match germline at one end; this may be a read error. J is TRBJ2-3 and V is TRBV12-3 or TRBV12-4; D call uncertain. The CDR3 sequence is 14 residues long. The CDR3 DNA reads as TGTGCCAGCAGTTTCGGCGGAGCCGCAGAGACGCAGTATTTC. This codes for CASSFGGAAETQYF.

The J gene is TRBJ2-2, the V gene TRBV6-1, with D possibly matching TRBD2 (6 bases). The J call may be incorrect, as the DNA end agrees better with TRBJ2-3. The germline V gene has CDR1 MNHNS and CDR2 SASEGT. The CDR3 is made up of 15 amino acids. DNA for the CDR3: TGTGCCAGGGGCCTCCAGGCCGGGAGCACAGAGAAGCAGTATTTT. It encodes CARGLQAGSTEKQYF.

Turning to this clonotype: A junction end diverges from the germline sequence, so it may reflect a read error. The rearrangement uses TRBV6-5 and TRBJ2-3; no firm D call. CDR3 size: 14 residues. In germline, CDR1 is MNHEY, CDR2 SVGAGI. The CDR3 region is CASSYSVGTDTLYF. CDR3 nucleotides: TGTGCCAGCAGTTACTCTGTGGGCACAGATACGCTGTATTTT.

As concerns this clonotype: The CDR3 does not close with the conserved phenylalanine or tryptophan, likely indicating a read error. The DNA is omitted, as the CDR3 cannot be located on it reliably, and the CDR3 follows TCRdb's listing. The rearrangement links TRBV27 to TRBJ2-3; the D call of TRBD1 is as the table states it, not checked on the DNA. The CDR3 is 22 residues long, counting both termini. Germline V gene sequence: CDR1 MNHEY, CDR2 SMNVEV (reference sequence). This CDR3 reads CASSPEPHLVIRSGANVLTFGA.

This clonotype ranks as medium-sized. The gene calls are TRBV6-5 and TRBJ1-2, with D tentatively TRBD1 (5 bases). There are 12 residues in the CDR3. With 4 bases removed from V and 5 bases from J, the gap between germline ends came to 8 bases. Germline CDR1 MNHEY, CDR2 SVGAGI. CDR3 DNA: TGTGCCAGCAGTTCTGACAGATATGGCTACACCTTC. As protein: CASSSDRYGYTF.

This clonotype turned up a few times. V usage is TRBV27 and J usage is TRBJ2-5; TRBD2 is a possible D gene (6 bases). The end of the DNA is better explained by TRBJ2-7, so the J call may be wrong. The germline gives CDR1 MNHEY, CDR2 SMNVEV (reference sequence). There are 15 residues in the CDR3. The CDR3 DNA follows: TGTGCCAGCAGCTATGTACTAGCCGGAACCTACGAGCAGTACTTC. It specifies CASSYVLAGTYEQYF.

The chain uses TRBV2 and TRBJ2-1; unclear D gene. The V end lost 6 bases, the J end lost 10 bases, and 10 bases lay between the germline ends. The CDR3 covers 11 residues. The germline CDR1 and CDR2 sequences are SNHLY and FYNNEI. The CDR3 sequence: CASSYTNEQFF. CDR3 sequence (DNA): TGTGCCAGCAGCTACACTAACGAGCAGTTCTTC.

This clonotype came up a few times. This chain connects TRBV20-1 to TRBJ2-1; no definite D call. Germline CDR1 is DFQATT and CDR2 is SNEGSKA (reference sequence). The CDR3 loop spans 11 amino acids. V was clipped by 1 base and J by 7 bases, with 5 bases between them. CDR3 amino acids: CSARGSNEQFF. DNA of the CDR3: TGCAGTGCTAGAGGTAGTAATGAGCAGTTCTTC.

This clonotype was observed a handful of times. J is TRBJ1-3 and V is TRBV6-5; TRBD1 might be the D (5 bases). In germline, CDR1 is MNHEY, CDR2 SVGAGI. The ends were cut back, 2 bases at V and 4 bases at J, with 18 bases in the middle. The CDR3 extends over 17 amino acids. CDR3 DNA sequence: TGTGCCAGCAGTTACCAGCGTGGGCAGGGTCCAGGAAACACCATATATTTT. Protein product: CASSYQRGQGPGNTIYF.

A single count supports this clonotype. A single base separates this from a much larger clone, so it may be a read error. The rearrangement uses TRBV4-1 and TRBJ2-7; no definite D call. With the DNA end fitting TRBJ2-1 better, the J assignment may be wrong. The germline CDR1 and CDR2 sequences are MGHRA and YSYEKL. The CDR3 has 14 residues. CDR3 sequence reads: CASSHGPSRNEQFF. DNA for the CDR3: TGCGCCAGCAGCCATGGGCCCTCCCGGAATGAGCAGTTCTTC.

With respect to this clonotype: A junction boundary mismatches the germline segment, possibly from a read error. The rearrangement uses TRBV6-1 and TRBJ2-5, with D possibly being TRBD1 (6 bases). The CDR3 has 13 residues. Germline V gene sequence: CDR1 MNHNS, CDR2 SASEGT. Here the CDR3 DNA reads TGTGCGAGCAGGGGCCGTGACCAAGATACCCAGTATTTC. This codes for CASRGRDQDTQYF.